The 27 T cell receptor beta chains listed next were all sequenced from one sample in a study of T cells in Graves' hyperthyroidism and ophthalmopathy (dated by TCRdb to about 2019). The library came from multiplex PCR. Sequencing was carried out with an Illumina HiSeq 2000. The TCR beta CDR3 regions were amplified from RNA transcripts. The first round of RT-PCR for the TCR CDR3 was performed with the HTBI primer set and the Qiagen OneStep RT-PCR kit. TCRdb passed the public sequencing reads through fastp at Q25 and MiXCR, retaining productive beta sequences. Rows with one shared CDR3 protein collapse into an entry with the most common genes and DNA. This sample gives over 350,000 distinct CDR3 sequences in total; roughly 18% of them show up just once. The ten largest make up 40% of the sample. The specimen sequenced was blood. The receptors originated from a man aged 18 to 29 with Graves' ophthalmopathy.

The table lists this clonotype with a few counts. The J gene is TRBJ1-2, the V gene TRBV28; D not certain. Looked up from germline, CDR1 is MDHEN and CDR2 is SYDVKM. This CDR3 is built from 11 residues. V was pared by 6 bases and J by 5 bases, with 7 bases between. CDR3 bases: TGTGCCAGCAGCGTCCGATATGGCTACACCTTC. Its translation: CASSVRYGYTF.

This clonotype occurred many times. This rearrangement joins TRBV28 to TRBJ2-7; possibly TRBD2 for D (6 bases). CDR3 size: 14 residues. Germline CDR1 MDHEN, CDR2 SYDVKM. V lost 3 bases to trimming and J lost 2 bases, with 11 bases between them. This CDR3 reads CASSFQRAAYEQYF. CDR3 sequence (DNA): TGTGCCAGCAGTTTCCAGCGGGCGGCCTACGAGCAGTACTTC.

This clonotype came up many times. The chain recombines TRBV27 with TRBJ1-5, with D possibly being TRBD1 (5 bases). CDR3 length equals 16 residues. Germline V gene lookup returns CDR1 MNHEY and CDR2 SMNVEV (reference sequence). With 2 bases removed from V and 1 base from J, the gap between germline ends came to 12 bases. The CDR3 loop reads CASSLQGDQSNQPQHF. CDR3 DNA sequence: TGTGCCAGCAGTTTACAAGGGGACCAAAGCAATCAGCCCCAGCATTTT.

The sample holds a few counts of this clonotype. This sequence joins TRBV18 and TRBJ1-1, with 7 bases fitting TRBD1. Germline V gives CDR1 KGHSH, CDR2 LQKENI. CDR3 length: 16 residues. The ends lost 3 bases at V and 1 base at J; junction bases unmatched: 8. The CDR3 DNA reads TGTGCCAGCTCACCCGCATTGGGACAGAAGAACACTGAAGCTTTCTTT. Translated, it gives CASSPALGQKNTEAFF.

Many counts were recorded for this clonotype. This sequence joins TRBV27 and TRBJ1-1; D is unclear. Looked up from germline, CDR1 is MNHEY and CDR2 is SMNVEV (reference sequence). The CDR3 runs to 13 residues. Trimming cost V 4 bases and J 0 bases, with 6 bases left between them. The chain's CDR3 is CASSSIMNTEAFF. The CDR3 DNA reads TGTGCCAGCAGTTCTATCATGAACACTGAAGCTTTCTTT.

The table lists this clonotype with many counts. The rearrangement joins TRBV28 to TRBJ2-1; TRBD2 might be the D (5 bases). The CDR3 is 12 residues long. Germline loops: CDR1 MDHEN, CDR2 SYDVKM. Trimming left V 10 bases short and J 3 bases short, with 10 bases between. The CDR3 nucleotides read TGTGCCACTTCACGGGGCTACAATGAGCAGTTCTTC. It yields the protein CATSRGYNEQFF.

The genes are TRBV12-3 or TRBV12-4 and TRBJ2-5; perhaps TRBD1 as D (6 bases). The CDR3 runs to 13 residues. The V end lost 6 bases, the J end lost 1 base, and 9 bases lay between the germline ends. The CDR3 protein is CASRVTGQETQYF. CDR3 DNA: TGTGCCAGCAGAGTGACAGGCCAAGAGACCCAGTACTTC.

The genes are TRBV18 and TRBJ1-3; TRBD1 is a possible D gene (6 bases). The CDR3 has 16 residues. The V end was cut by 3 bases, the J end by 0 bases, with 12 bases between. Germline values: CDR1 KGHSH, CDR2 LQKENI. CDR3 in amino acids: CASSPGWTVSGNTIYF. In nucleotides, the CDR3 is TGTGCCAGCTCACCCGGTTGGACAGTCTCTGGAAACACCATATATTTT.

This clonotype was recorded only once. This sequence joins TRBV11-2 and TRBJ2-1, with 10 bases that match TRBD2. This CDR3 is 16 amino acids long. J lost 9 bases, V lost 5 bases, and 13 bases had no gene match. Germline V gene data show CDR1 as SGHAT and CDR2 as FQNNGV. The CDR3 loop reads CASSPQSSGGRGEQFF. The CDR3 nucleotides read TGTGCCAGCAGCCCCCAGAGTAGCGGGGGGCGGGGTGAGCAGTTCTTC.

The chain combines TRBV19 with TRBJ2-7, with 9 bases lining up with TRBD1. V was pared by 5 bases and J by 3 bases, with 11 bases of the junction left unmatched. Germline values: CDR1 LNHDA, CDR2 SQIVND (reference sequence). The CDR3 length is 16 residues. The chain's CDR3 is CASSAATGGGNYEQYF. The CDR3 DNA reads TGTGCCAGTAGTGCAGCAACAGGGGGCGGGAACTACGAGCAGTACTTC.

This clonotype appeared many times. The CDR3 DNA reads as TGTGCCAGCAGTGAAACCTTCCCGGGACAGTACACAGATACGCAGTATTTT. Translating it yields CASSETFPGQYTDTQYF. The chain carries TRBV2 and TRBJ2-3, with 7 positions matching TRBD1. Germline assignment: CDR1 SNHLY and CDR2 FYNNEI. This CDR3 region has 17 residues. V lost 2 bases and J lost 2; bases outside the gene matches: 10.

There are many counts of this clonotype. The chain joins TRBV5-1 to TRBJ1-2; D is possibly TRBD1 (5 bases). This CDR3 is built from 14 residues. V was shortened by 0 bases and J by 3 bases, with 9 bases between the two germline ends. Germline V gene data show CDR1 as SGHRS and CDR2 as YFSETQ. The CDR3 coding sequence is TGCGCCAGCAGCTTGGATTTGGGGGACTATGGCTACACCTTC. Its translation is CASSLDLGDYGYTF.

This CDR3 is CSARSRENYGYTF. The DNA of the CDR3 is TGCAGTGCTCGTTCCAGGGAAAACTATGGCTACACCTTC. The chain has TRBV20-1 and TRBJ1-2; TRBD1 might be the D (5 bases). There are 13 residues in the CDR3. Germline V gene data show CDR1 as DFQATT and CDR2 as SNEGSKA (reference sequence). The germline V and J ends were trimmed by 5 bases and 2 bases, with 12 bases remaining between them.

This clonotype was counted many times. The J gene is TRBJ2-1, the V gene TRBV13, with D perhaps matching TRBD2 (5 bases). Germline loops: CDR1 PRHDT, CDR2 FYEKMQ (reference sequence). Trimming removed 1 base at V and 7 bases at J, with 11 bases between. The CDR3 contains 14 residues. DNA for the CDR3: TGTGCCAGCAGCTTAGAGCCTAGCAGGAATGAGCAGTTCTTC. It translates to CASSLEPSRNEQFF.

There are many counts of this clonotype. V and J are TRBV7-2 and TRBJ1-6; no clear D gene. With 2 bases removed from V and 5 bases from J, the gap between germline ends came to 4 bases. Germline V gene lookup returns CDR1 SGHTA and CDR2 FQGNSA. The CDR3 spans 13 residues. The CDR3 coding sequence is TGTGCCAGCAGCTTAAGTAATAATTCACCCCTCCACTTT. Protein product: CASSLSNNSPLHF.

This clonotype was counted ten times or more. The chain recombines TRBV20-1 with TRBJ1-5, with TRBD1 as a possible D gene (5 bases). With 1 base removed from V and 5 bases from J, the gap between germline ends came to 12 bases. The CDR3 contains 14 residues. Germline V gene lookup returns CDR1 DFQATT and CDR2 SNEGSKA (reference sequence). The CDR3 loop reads CSARGWQGDQPQHF. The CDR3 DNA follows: TGCAGTGCTAGAGGTTGGCAGGGTGATCAGCCCCAGCATTTT.

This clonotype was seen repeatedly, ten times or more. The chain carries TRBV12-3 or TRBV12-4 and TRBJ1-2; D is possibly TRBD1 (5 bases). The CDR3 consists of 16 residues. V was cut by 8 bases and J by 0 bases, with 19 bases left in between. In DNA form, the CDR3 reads TGTGCCAGCGGAGGAACAGGACTTCTCGCTAACTATGGCTACACCTTC. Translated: CASGGTGLLANYGYTF.

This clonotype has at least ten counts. The CDR3 loop is CASSVEGPNEKLFF. In DNA, the CDR3 is TGTGCCAGCAGCGTCGAGGGCCCGAATGAAAAACTGTTTTTT. The rearrangement joins TRBV5-5 to TRBJ1-4; D gene ambiguous. Trimming took 4 bases from V and 5 from J, leaving 12 bases between them. The length of the CDR3 is 14 residues. Germline assignment: CDR1 SGHKS and CDR2 YYEKEE (reference sequence).

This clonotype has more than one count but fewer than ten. The CDR3 is CSARGQGSTSYNSPLHF. In DNA, the CDR3 is TGCAGTGCTAGAGGACAGGGTTCAACCTCCTATAATTCACCCCTCCACTTT. The genes are TRBV20-1 and TRBJ1-6, with 7 nucleotides matching TRBD1. The CDR3 is 17 amino acids. V shed 1 base, J shed 0 bases, and the junction held 6 bases outside the gene matches. CDR1 and CDR2 (germline): DFQATT, SNEGSKA (reference sequence).

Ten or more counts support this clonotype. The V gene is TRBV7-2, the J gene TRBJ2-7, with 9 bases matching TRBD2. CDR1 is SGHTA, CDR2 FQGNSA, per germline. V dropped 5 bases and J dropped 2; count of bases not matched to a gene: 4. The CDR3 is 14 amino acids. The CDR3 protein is CASSPASGAYEQYF. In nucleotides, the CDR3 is TGTGCCAGCAGCCCGGCTAGCGGGGCCTACGAGCAGTACTTC.

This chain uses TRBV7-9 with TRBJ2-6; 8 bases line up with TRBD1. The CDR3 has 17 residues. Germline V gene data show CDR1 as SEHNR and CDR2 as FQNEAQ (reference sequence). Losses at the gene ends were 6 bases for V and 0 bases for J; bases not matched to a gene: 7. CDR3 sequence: CASRPGQVSSGANVLTF. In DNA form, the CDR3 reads TGTGCCAGCAGGCCGGGACAGGTTAGCTCTGGGGCCAACGTCCTGACTTTC.

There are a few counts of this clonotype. The CDR3 nucleotides are TGTGCCAGCAGTTCTCGAACGGGACAGTCCCACAATGAGCAGTTCTTC. Translating it yields CASSSRTGQSHNEQFF. The chain combines TRBV25-1 with TRBJ2-1, with 7 positions matching TRBD1. The V segment lost 5 bases and the J segment 5 bases; nucleotides outside the gene matches: 12. Germline CDR1 and CDR2: MGHDK and SYGVNS. The CDR3 loop spans 16 amino acids. Based on the CDR3 plus reference TRBV25-1 and TRBJ2-1, the full variable domain is EADIYQTPRYLVIGTGKKITLECSQTMGHDKMYWYQQDPGMELHLIHYSYGVNSTEKGDLSSESTVSRIRTEHFPLTLESARPSHTSQYLCASSSRTGQSHNEQFFGPGTRLTVL.

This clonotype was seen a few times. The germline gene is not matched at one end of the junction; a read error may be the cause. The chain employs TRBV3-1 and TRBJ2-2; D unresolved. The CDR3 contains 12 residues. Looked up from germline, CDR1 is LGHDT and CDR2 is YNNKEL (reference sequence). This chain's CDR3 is CAGSQGTGELFF. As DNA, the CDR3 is TGTGCCGGCAGCCAAGGTACCGGGGAGCTGTTTTTT.

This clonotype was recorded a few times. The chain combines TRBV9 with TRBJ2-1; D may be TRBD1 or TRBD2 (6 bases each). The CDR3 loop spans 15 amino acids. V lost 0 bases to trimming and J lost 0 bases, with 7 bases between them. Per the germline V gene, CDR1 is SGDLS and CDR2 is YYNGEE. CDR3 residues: CASSVEGGSYNEQFF. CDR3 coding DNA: TGTGCCAGCAGCGTAGAGGGGGGCTCCTACAATGAGCAGTTCTTC. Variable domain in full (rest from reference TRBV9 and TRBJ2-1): DSGVTQTPKHLITATGQRVTLRCSPRSGDLSVYWYQQSLDQGLQFLIQYYNGEERAKGNILERFSAQQFPDLHSELNLSSLELGDSALYFCASSVEGGSYNEQFFGPGTRLTVL.

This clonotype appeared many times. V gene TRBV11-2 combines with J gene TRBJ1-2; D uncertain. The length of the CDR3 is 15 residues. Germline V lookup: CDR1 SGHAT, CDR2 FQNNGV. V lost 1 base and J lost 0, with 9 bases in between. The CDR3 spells CASSLGAVTNYGYTF. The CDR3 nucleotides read TGTGCCAGCAGCTTAGGGGCAGTTACTAACTATGGCTACACCTTC.

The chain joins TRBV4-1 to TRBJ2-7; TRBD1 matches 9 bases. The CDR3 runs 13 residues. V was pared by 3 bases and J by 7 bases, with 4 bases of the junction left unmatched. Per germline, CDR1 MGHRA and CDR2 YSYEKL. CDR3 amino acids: CASSHPTGGEQYF. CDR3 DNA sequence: TGCGCCAGCAGCCACCCGACAGGGGGTGAGCAGTACTTC.

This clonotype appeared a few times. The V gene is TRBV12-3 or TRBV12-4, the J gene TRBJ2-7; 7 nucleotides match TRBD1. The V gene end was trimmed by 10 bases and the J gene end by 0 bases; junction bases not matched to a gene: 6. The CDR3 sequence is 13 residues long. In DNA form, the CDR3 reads TGTGCCACCCGGGGACAGAGCTCCTACGAGCAGTACTTC. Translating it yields CATRGQSSYEQYF.